This T cell receptor (beta chain) was recorded in a study of cytomegalovirus exposure and HLA in healthy donors. Primers: 60 Vbeta forward and 13 Jbeta reverse. Sequencing was performed with immunoSEQ multiplex PCR; in TCRdb, only in-frame clones are kept and a portion is missing. Here the sample spans under 120,000 clones, about three quarters being singletons. Study findings and constraints: The study carried out a later analysis of TCR beta sequences. It associated approximately 17,000 of them with specific HLA alleles at a false discovery rate of 0.05.

This clone was found once. The target antigen is unknown. The ends lost 6 bases at V and 2 bases at J; junction bases unmatched: 3. The V gene's germline CDR1 is MNHEY and CDR2 SVGAGI. The CDR3 spans 13 residues. The specimen was PBMCs. The sequence derives from a female donor in good health and CMV-seropositive. The chain is built from TRBV6-5 and TRBJ2-7, with 8 bases matching TRBD1. CDR3 sequence reads: CASRGGQAYEQYF. CDR3 nucleotides: TGTGCCAGCAGAGGGGGACAGGCCTACGAGCAGTACTTC.